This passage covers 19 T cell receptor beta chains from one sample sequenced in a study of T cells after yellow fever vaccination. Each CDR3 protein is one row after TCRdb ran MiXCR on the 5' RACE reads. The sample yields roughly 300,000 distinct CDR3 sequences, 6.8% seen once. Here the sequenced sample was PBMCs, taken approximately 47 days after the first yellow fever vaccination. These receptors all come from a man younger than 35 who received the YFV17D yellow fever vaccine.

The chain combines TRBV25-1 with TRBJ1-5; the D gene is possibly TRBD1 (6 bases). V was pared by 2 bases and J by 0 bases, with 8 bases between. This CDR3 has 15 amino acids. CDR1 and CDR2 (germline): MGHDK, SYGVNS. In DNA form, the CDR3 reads TGTGCCAGCAGTGAAAACAGGGATAGCAATCAGCCCCAGCATTTT. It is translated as CASSENRDSNQPQHF.

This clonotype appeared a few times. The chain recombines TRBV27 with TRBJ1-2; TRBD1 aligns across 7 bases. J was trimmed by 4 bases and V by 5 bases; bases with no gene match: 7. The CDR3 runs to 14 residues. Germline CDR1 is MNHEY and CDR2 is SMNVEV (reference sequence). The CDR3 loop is CASSTHRGFYGYTF. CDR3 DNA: TGTGCCAGCAGTACCCACAGGGGATTCTATGGCTACACCTTC.

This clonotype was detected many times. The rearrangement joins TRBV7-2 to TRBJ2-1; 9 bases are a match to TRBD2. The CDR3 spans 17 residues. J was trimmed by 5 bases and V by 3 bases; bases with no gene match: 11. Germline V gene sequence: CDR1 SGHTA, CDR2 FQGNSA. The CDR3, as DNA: TGTGCCAGCAGCTTTGTCCTTAAGCGGGGGGCGGACAATGAGCAGTTCTTC. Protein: CASSFVLKRGADNEQFF. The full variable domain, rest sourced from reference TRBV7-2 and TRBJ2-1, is GAGVSQSPSNKVTEKGKDVELRCDPISGHTALYWYRQSLGQGLEFLIYFQGNSAPDKSGLPSDRFSAERTGGSVSTLTIQRTQQEDSAVYLCASSFVLKRGADNEQFFGPGTRLTVL.

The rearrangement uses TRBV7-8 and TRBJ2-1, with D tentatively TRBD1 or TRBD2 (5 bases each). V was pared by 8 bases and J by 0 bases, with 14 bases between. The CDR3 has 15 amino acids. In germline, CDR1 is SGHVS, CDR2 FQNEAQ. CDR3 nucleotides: TGTGCCAGCGTATCGGGACGGAGCTCCTACAATGAGCAGTTCTTC. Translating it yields CASVSGRSSYNEQFF.

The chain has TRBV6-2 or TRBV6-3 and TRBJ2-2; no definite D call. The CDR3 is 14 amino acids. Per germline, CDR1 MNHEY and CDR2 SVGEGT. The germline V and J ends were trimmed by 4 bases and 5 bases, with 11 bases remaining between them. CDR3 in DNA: TGTGCCAGCAGTTCGCAGGCCAGTACCGGGGAGCTGTTTTTT. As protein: CASSSQASTGELFF.

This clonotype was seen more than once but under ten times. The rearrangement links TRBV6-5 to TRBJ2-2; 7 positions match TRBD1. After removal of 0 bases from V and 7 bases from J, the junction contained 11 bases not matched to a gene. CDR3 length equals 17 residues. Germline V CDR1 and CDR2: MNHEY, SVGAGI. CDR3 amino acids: CASSYSTGWTGGGELFF. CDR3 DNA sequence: TGTGCCAGCAGTTACTCGACAGGGTGGACTGGAGGCGGGGAGCTGTTTTTT.

The CDR3 protein is CASSPPEGEPYF. The DNA of the CDR3 is TGTGCCAGCAGCCCTCCTGAGGGAGAGCCGTACTTC. The V gene is TRBV3-1, the J gene TRBJ2-5; D is perhaps TRBD2 (5 bases). V lost 4 bases and J 13 bases, leaving 16 bases between the germline ends. CDR3 length: 12 residues. Germline values: CDR1 LGHDT, CDR2 YNNKEL (reference sequence).

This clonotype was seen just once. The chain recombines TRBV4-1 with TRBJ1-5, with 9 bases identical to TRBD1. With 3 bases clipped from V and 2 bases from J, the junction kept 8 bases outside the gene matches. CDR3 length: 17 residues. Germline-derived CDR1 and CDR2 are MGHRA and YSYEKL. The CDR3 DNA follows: TGCGCCAGCAGCCACAATGGGACAGGGAAGCGCAATCAGCCCCAGCATTTT. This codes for CASSHNGTGKRNQPQHF.

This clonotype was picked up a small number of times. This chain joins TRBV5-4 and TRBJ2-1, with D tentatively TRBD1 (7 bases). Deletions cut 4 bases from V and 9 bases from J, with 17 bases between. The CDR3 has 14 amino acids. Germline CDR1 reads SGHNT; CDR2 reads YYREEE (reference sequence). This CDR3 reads CASSKKEGAGEQFF. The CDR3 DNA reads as TGTGCCAGCAGCAAGAAGGAGGGGGCGGGTGAGCAGTTCTTC.

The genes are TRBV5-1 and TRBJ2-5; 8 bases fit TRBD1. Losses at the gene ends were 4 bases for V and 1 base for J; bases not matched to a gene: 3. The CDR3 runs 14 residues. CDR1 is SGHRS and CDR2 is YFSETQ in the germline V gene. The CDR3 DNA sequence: TGCGCCAGCAGCGGACAGGGTGTCCAAGAGACCCAGTACTTC. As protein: CASSGQGVQETQYF.

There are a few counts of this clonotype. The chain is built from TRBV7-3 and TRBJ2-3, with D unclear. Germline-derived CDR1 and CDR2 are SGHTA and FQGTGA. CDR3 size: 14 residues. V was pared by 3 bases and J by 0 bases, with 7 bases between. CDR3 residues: CASSLFLSTDTQYF. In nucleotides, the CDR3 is TGTGCCAGCAGCTTGTTCCTGAGCACAGATACGCAGTATTTT.

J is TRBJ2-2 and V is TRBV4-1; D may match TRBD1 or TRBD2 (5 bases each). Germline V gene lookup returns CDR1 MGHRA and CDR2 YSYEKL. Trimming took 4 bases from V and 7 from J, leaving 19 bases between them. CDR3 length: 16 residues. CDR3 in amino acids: CASSLDRDVKGGELFF. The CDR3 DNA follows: TGCGCCAGCAGCCTAGACCGGGACGTGAAAGGCGGGGAGCTGTTTTTT.

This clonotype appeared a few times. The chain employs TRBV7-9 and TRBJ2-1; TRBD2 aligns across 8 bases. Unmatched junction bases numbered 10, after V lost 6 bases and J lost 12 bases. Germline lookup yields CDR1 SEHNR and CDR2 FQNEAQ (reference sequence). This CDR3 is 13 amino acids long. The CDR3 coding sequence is TGTGCCAGCAGTCATAGCGGGGAGGAGAGGCAGTTCTTC. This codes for CASSHSGEERQFF.

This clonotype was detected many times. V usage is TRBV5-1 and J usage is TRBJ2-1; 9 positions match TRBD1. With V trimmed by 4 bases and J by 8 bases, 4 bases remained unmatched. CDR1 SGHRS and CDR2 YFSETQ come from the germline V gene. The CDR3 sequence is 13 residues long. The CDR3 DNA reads TGCGCCAGCAGCAAGACAGGGGGGCATGAGCAGTTCTTC. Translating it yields CASSKTGGHEQFF.

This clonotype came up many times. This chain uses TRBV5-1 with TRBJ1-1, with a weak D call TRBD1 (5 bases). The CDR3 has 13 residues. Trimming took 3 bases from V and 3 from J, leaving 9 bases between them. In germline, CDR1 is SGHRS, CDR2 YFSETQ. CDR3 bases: TGCGCCAGCAGCTCGACACAGGACACTGAAGCTTTCTTT. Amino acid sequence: CASSSTQDTEAFF. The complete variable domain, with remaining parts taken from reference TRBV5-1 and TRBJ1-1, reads KAGVTQTPRYLIKTRGQQVTLSCSPISGHRSVSWYQQTPGQGLQFLFEYFSETQRNKGNFPGRFSGRQFSNSRSEMNVSTLELGDSALYLCASSSTQDTEAFFGQGTRLTVV.

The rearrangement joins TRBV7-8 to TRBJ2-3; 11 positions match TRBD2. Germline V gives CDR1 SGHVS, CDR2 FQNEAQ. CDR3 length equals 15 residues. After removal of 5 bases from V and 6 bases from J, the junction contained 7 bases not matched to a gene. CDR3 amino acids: CASSVPSGGRDTQYF. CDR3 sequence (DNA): TGTGCCAGCAGCGTCCCTAGCGGGGGGCGTGATACGCAGTATTTT.

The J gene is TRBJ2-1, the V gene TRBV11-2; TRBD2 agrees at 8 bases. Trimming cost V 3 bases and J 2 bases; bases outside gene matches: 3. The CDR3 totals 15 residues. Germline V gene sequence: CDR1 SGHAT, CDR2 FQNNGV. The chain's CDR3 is CASSFERGTYNEQFF. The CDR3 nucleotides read TGTGCCAGCAGCTTCGAGCGGGGGACCTACAATGAGCAGTTCTTC.

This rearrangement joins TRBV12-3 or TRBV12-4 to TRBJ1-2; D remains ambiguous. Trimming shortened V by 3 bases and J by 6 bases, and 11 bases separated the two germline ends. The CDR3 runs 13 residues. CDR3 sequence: CASSLAGDNGYTF. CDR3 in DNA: TGTGCCAGCAGTTTGGCGGGAGACAATGGCTACACCTTC.

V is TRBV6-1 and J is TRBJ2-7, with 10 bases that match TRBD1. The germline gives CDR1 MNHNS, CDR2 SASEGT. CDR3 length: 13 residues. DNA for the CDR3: TGTACCAACAGTGGGACAGGGGCGGGCGAGCAGTACGTC. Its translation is CTNSGTGAGEQYV.